Listed below are T cell receptor beta chains from one sample, sequenced in a study of graft-versus-host responses after intestinal transplantation. TCRdb keeps only in-frame clones here, not all; method: immunoSEQ multiplex PCR. This sample has more than 12,000 clones; 25% to 35% occur once, and the top ten carry over 3.5%. Here the sequenced sample was alloreactive CD4+ T cells from a mixed lymphocyte reaction culture, taken before intestinal transplant. The receptor source for this set is a human patient who received an intestinal transplant. The CDR3 runs from the conserved cysteine through the conserved F or W. A D gene is named only where the DNA matches it firmly.

D gene: -
V gene: TRBV6-5
J gene: TRBJ2-5
CDR3 protein: CASRLAQRAETQYF

D gene: -
V gene: TRBV5-3
J gene: TRBJ2-7
CDR3 protein: CASSLGHSYEQYF

D gene: TRBD1
V gene: TRBV7-2
J gene: TRBJ1-2
CDR3 protein: CASRDRSRANYGYTF

D gene: -
V gene: TRBV14
J gene: TRBJ2-1
CDR3 protein: CASSPRTVYNEQFF

D gene: -
V gene: TRBV7-2
J gene: TRBJ1-2
CDR3 protein: CASSLALTVSNYGYTF

D gene: -
V gene: TRBV11-2
J gene: TRBJ1-1
CDR3 protein: CASSLYNRPNTEAFF

D gene: -
V gene: TRBV6-5
J gene: TRBJ2-4
CDR3 protein: CASRTGTAKKNIQYF

D gene: TRBD1
V gene: TRBV9
J gene: TRBJ1-2
CDR3 protein: CASSVGQGDYGYTF

D gene: TRBD2
V gene: TRBV27
J gene: TRBJ2-7
CDR3 protein: CASSFIGTSVSYEQYF

D gene: -
V gene: TRBV5-6
J gene: TRBJ2-7
CDR3 protein: CASSLGVKGEGYEQYF

D gene: -
V gene: TRBV6-6
J gene: TRBJ2-1
CDR3 protein: CASSYGPLNEQFF

D gene: TRBD1
V gene: TRBV10-3
J gene: TRBJ1-2
CDR3 protein: CAISRGIEWGYTF